The 6 T cell receptor beta chains given below trace back to one sample, sequenced in a study of T cell responses to AZD1222 COVID-19 vaccine. Produced via immunoSEQ multiplex PCR; TCRdb's table is partial and in-frame only. The sample contains some 140,000 clones, roughly nine tenths of which appear only once. Sample: peripheral blood, taken 28 days after the second AZD1222 dose. The receptors derive from an adult who received the AZD1222 COVID-19 vaccine.

The chain joins TRBV7-8 to TRBJ2-1, with 8 bases aligning to TRBD2. Germline CDR1 is SGHVS and CDR2 is FQNEAQ. V shed 2 bases, J shed 4 bases, and the junction held 7 bases outside the gene matches. The CDR3 sequence is 16 residues long. DNA of the CDR3: TGTGCCAGCAGCTTATTTAGCGGGATAATTTACAATGAGCAGTTCTTC. Translation gives CASSLFSGIIYNEQFF.

This chain joins TRBV11-1 and TRBJ2-5; D tentatively fits TRBD1 or TRBD2 (6 bases each). The CDR3 runs 16 residues. The V gene's germline CDR1 is SGHAT and CDR2 FQDESV (reference sequence). V lost 0 bases and J lost 2, with 13 bases in between. The CDR3 loop reads CASSLAWGAGQETQYF. The CDR3 DNA follows: TGTGCCAGCAGCTTAGCTTGGGGGGCCGGGCAAGAGACCCAGTACTTC.

As concerns this clone: The same CDR3 arises from other DNA sequences in this sample as well. The chain couples TRBV5-1 to TRBJ2-7; D unresolved. Germline lookup yields CDR1 SGHRS and CDR2 YFSETQ. Trimming took off 0 bases at V and 4 bases at J, with 5 bases between the two ends. There are 12 residues in the CDR3. CDR3 in DNA: TGCGCCAGCAGCTTGGGGGGTTACGAGCAGTACTTC. It encodes CASSLGGYEQYF.

The chain combines TRBV19 with TRBJ1-5, with D perhaps TRBD1 (6 bases). The CDR3 is made up of 14 amino acids. Germline values: CDR1 LNHDA, CDR2 SQIVND (reference sequence). The germline V and J ends were trimmed by 2 bases and 3 bases, with 8 bases remaining between them. The CDR3 sequence: CASSIRTDNQPQHF. In DNA form, the CDR3 reads TGTGCCAGTAGTATAAGGACAGACAATCAGCCCCAGCATTTT.

The rearrangement joins TRBV28 to TRBJ1-2; 8 bases map to TRBD1. The CDR3 contains 14 residues. V dropped 2 bases and J dropped 7; count of bases not matched to a gene: 6. The V gene's germline CDR1 is MDHEN and CDR2 SYDVKM. The CDR3 spells CASSLGGQEGGYTF. The CDR3 DNA sequence: TGTGCCAGCAGTTTAGGGGGACAGGAAGGTGGCTACACCTTC.

The rearrangement joins TRBV7-7 to TRBJ1-4; D not certain. The germline CDR1 and CDR2 sequences are SSHAT and FNYEAQ (reference sequence). The CDR3 has 15 amino acids. Trimming removed 6 bases from V and 0 bases from J, with 11 bases in between. CDR3 DNA sequence: TGTGCCAGCAGTCCATCTGGGGCAACTAATGAAAAACTGTTTTTT. Translating it yields CASSPSGATNEKLFF.